The entry that follows covers one T cell receptor beta chain sequence. As yet, its antigen is unknown. Trimming took off 0 bases at V and 5 bases at J, with 16 bases between the two ends. There are 16 residues in the CDR3. From germline, CDR1 is WNHNN and CDR2 SYGVQD (reference sequence). The method was immunoSEQ multiplex PCR; TCRdb's version includes in-frame clones alone and lacks a portion of them. The sample comprises around 400,000 clones, around 86% of which are singletons, and roughly 0.83% rests with the top ten. The entry originates in a study of cytomegalovirus exposure and HLA in healthy donors. Study in general: Both the 100 to 150 validation repertoires and the 550 to 750 first-cohort repertoires used the same platform, as reported by a later analysis.

General observations from the study: Listed as cytomegalovirus-associated were 150 to 200 TCR beta chains. Cytomegalovirus status was reportedly diagnosed by the classifier with high sensitivity and specificity. Most TCR sequences proved rare, with some public TCRs found in many donors.

The clonotype originates from a woman between 18 and 29 years old in good health and CMV-seronegative. The sample was PBMCs. The chain uses TRBV10-1 and TRBJ2-5; a weak D match, TRBD2 (6 bases). Here the CDR3 DNA reads TGCGCCAGCAGTGAGTCCGGGAGTAGTTACAAGGAGACCCAGTACTTC. Its protein is CASSESGSSYKETQYF.